This passage covers 20 T cell receptor beta chains from one sample sequenced in a study of cytomegalovirus exposure and HLA in healthy donors. Researchers ran the PCR with 60 Vbeta and 13 Jbeta primers. Libraries were prepared by immunoSEQ multiplex PCR; TCRdb keeps only in-frame clonotypes and omits some of them. The table for this sample gives 100,000 to 150,000 clones. Sequencing input: PBMCs. The source of these receptors is a young man in good health and CMV-seronegative.

The chain links TRBV7-2 to TRBJ1-3; D might be TRBD1 (6 bases). Germline V gene data show CDR1 as SGHTA and CDR2 as FQGNSA. Trimming stripped 3 bases from V and 0 bases from J, with 12 bases between. The CDR3 is made up of 16 amino acids. CDR3 sequence reads: CASSLVDSPSGNTIYF. CDR3 DNA: TGTGCCAGCAGCTTGGTGGACAGTCCCTCTGGAAACACCATATATTTT. The full variable domain, completed using reference TRBV7-2 and TRBJ1-3, is GAGVSQSPSNKVTEKGKDVELRCDPISGHTALYWYRQSLGQGLEFLIYFQGNSAPDKSGLPSDRFSAERTGGSVSTLTIQRTQQEDSAVYLCASSLVDSPSGNTIYFGEGSWLTVV.

The rearrangement links TRBV10-1 to TRBJ2-3; D is perhaps TRBD1 (6 bases). The germline V gene has CDR1 WNHNN and CDR2 SYGVQD (reference sequence). The length of the CDR3 is 14 residues. The ends were cut back, 6 bases at V and 2 bases at J, with 12 bases in the middle. CDR3 amino acids: CASSEQGDTDTQYF. CDR3 DNA sequence: TGCGCCAGCAGCGAACAGGGAGACACAGATACGCAGTATTTT.

The rearrangement joins TRBV6-1 to TRBJ1-5, with TRBD1 matching over 10 bases. The CDR3 loop spans 15 amino acids. Germline V lookup: CDR1 MNHNS, CDR2 SASEGT. Trimming removed 6 bases from V and 2 bases from J; junction bases left unmatched: 4. The CDR3 protein is CASRGDRGGNQPQHF. In nucleotides, the CDR3 is TGTGCCAGCAGGGGGGACAGGGGAGGCAATCAGCCCCAGCATTTT.

V gene TRBV5-6 combines with J gene TRBJ2-5; D might be TRBD1 (6 bases). Germline assignment: CDR1 SGHDT and CDR2 YYEEEE. Trimming took off 0 bases at V and 5 bases at J, with 11 bases between the two ends. The CDR3 totals 14 residues. CDR3: CASSLDVQGETQYF. The CDR3 nucleotides are TGTGCCAGCAGCTTGGACGTACAGGGTGAGACCCAGTACTTC.

This CDR3 is CASRKQDFSGNTIYF. The CDR3 DNA reads TGTGCCAGCAGGAAGCAGGACTTCTCTGGAAACACCATATATTTT. This chain links TRBV11-2 with TRBJ1-3; D remains unclear. From germline, CDR1 is SGHAT and CDR2 FQNNGV. This CDR3 has 15 amino acids. The ends were cut back, 6 bases at V and 0 bases at J, with 12 bases in the middle. Full variable domain (rest looked up from reference TRBV11-2 and TRBJ1-3): EAGVAQSPRYKIIEKRQSVAFWCNPISGHATLYWYQQILGQGPKLLIQFQNNGVVDDSQLPKDRFSAERLKGVDSTLKIQPAKLEDSAVYLCASRKQDFSGNTIYFGEGSWLTVV.

The rearrangement uses TRBV6-5 and TRBJ2-1; 9 positions match TRBD1. J was trimmed by 10 bases and V by 2 bases; bases with no gene match: 12. This CDR3 is built from 16 residues. Looked up from germline, CDR1 is MNHEY and CDR2 is SVGAGI. The CDR3 coding sequence is TGTGCCAGCAGTTACGCTGGGACAGGGAAGTCAGGAGAGCAGTTCTTC. Protein sequence: CASSYAGTGKSGEQFF.

The V call is TRBV6-6, the J call TRBJ1-1; maybe TRBD1 (6 bases). There are 15 residues in the CDR3. The germline CDR1 and CDR2 sequences are MNHNY and SVGAGI (reference sequence). The V gene lost 2 bases and the J gene lost 2 bases, with 12 bases spanning the gap. The CDR3 here is CASSYPRDTNTEAFF. CDR3 in DNA: TGTGCCAGCAGTTACCCTCGGGACACCAACACTGAAGCTTTCTTT.

The gene calls are TRBV7-3 and TRBJ2-6, with D uncertain. The CDR3 loop spans 15 amino acids. V was shortened by 5 bases and J by 0 bases, with 8 bases between the two germline ends. CDR1 is SGHTA, CDR2 FQGTGA, per germline. The CDR3 DNA reads TGTGCCAGCAGCCCACACACCTCTGGGGCCAACGTCCTGACTTTC. It specifies CASSPHTSGANVLTF.

The V and J genes are TRBV9 and TRBJ1-5; no clear D gene. CDR3 length: 14 residues. The germline CDR1 and CDR2 sequences are SGDLS and YYNGEE. V lost 0 bases, J lost 4 bases, and 8 bases lay in between. The CDR3 sequence is CASSVEGGNQPQHF. DNA for the CDR3: TGTGCCAGCAGCGTAGAAGGAGGAAATCAGCCCCAGCATTTT.

The chain links TRBV6-1 to TRBJ2-7, with 9 nucleotides matching TRBD1. CDR3 length equals 13 residues. With 10 bases clipped from V and 3 bases from J, the junction kept 7 bases outside the gene matches. The germline V gene encodes CDR1 MNHNS and CDR2 SASEGT. DNA of the CDR3: TGTGCCACCAAGGGACAGGGATACTACGAGCAGTACTTC. This translates into CATKGQGYYEQYF.

The CDR3 reads CSVASAGDTQYF. CDR3 nucleotides: TGCAGCGTTGCGTCGGCGGGAGATACGCAGTATTTT. The chain is built from TRBV29-1 and TRBJ2-3; weak D call: TRBD2 (5 bases). The CDR3 covers 12 residues. Trimming shortened V by 4 bases and J by 5 bases, and 10 bases separated the two germline ends. From germline, CDR1 is SQVTM and CDR2 ANQGSEA.

The rearrangement links TRBV6-5 to TRBJ1-4; TRBD1 matches 9 bases. Germline lookup yields CDR1 MNHEY and CDR2 SVGAGI. This CDR3 has 14 amino acids. V was clipped by 6 bases and J by 8 bases; unmatched bases: 7. CDR3 nucleotide sequence: TGTGCCAGCAGCTCACAGGGGGCCAGGGAAAAACTGTTTTTT. Translating it yields CASSSQGAREKLFF.

The chain recombines TRBV4-1 with TRBJ1-6; 8 bases match TRBD1. V was pared by 3 bases and J by 10 bases, with 8 bases of the junction left unmatched. The germline V gene encodes CDR1 MGHRA and CDR2 YSYEKL. This CDR3 has 15 residues. As DNA, the CDR3 is TGCGCCAGCAGCCAGGCCAGGGGGCGCGAATCACCCCTCCACTTT. Translated, it gives CASSQARGRESPLHF.

The chain couples TRBV5-1 to TRBJ2-1; TRBD2 aligns across 8 bases. The CDR3 sequence is 16 residues long. V was pared by 5 bases and J by 4 bases, with 11 bases of the junction left unmatched. Per the germline V gene, CDR1 is SGHRS and CDR2 is YFSETQ. The CDR3 loop reads CASSRLAGKRYNEQFF. CDR3 nucleotide sequence: TGCGCCAGCAGTCGGCTAGCGGGTAAGAGGTACAATGAGCAGTTCTTC.

V gene TRBV5-1 combines with J gene TRBJ2-1; TRBD1 aligns across 7 bases. Germline assignment: CDR1 SGHRS and CDR2 YFSETQ. Germline trimming cut 4 bases from V and 4 bases from J; bases unmatched to any gene: 8. This CDR3 region has 15 residues. Here the CDR3 reads CASSLDRLSYNEQFF. In nucleotides, the CDR3 is TGCGCCAGCAGCCTGGACAGGCTGAGTTACAATGAGCAGTTCTTC.

J is TRBJ2-4 and V is TRBV11-2; possible D gene TRBD1, 5 bases. Looked up from germline, CDR1 is SGHAT and CDR2 is FQNNGV. The CDR3 totals 17 residues. V was pared by 5 bases and J by 0 bases, with 17 bases between. The CDR3 loop is CASSRPTESLAKNIQYF. The CDR3 nucleotides are TGTGCCAGCAGCAGACCGACAGAATCTCTAGCCAAAAACATTCAGTACTTC.

V usage is TRBV6-1 and J usage is TRBJ1-1; D may be TRBD1 (5 bases). CDR3 length: 14 amino acids. V lost 8 bases and J lost 0, with 13 bases in between. Germline CDR1 and CDR2: MNHNS and SASEGT. The CDR3 bases are TGTGCCAGCGGTATGGGGGGAATGAACACTGAAGCTTTCTTT. Translated: CASGMGGMNTEAFF.

The chain couples TRBV6-5 to TRBJ1-1; D gene unclear. Germline V lookup: CDR1 MNHEY, CDR2 SVGAGI. V lost 0 bases, J lost 4 bases, and 15 bases lay in between. The CDR3 loop spans 16 amino acids. The CDR3, as DNA: TGTGCCAGCAGTTACTCTATGTCTGGAGGGTTCACTGAAGCTTTCTTT. Residues: CASSYSMSGGFTEAFF.

The V gene is TRBV30, the J gene TRBJ2-1; no definite D call. Trimming left V 5 bases short and J 0 bases short, with 5 bases between. This CDR3 is built from 12 residues. CDR1 GTSNPN and CDR2 SVGIG come from the germline V gene (reference sequence). Here the CDR3 reads CAWDSSYNEQFF. DNA for the CDR3: TGTGCCTGGGATAGCTCCTACAATGAGCAGTTCTTC.

The chain recombines TRBV6-4 with TRBJ2-2, with 8 bases identical to TRBD2. This CDR3 region has 15 residues. V lost 3 bases, J lost 1 base, and 1 base stayed unmatched. Germline lookup yields CDR1 MRHNA and CDR2 SNTAGT. CDR3 bases: TGTGCCAGCAGTGAGCGGGGGGAGAACACCGGGGAGCTGTTTTTT. Protein sequence: CASSERGENTGELFF.